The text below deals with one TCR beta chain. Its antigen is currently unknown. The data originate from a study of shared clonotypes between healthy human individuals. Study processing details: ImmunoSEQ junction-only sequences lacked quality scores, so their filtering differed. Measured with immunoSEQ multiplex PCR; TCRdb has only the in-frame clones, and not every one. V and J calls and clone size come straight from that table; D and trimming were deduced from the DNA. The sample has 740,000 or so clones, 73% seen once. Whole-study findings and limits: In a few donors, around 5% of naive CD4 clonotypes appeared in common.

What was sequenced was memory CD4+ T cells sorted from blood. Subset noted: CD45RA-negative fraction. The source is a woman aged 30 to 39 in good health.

The CDR3 DNA is TGTGCCACCAGCAGCTCCCGGACTAGCGGGAACTTGGGTGAGCAGTTCTTC. Its translation: CATSSSRTSGNLGEQFF. The rearrangement joins TRBV15 to TRBJ2-1; 12 bases align to TRBD2. The V gene end was trimmed by 3 bases and the J gene end by 9 bases; junction bases not matched to a gene: 12. Germline CDR1 is LNHNV and CDR2 is YYDKDF (reference sequence). This CDR3 spans 17 amino acids.